Listed below are T cell receptor beta chains from one sample, sequenced in a study of response to subunit inactivated influenza vaccine. TCRdb independently ran MiXCR on the RT-PCR reads; one entry per CDR3 protein. The profile shows under 550,000 distinct CDR3 sequences, 7.6% of them singletons. The sample consisted of PBMCs from blood, taken around 25 months after vaccination. All receptors derive from a man aged 50 to 69 who received an inactivated influenza vaccine. CDR3s include the opening cysteine and the closing phenylalanine or tryptophan. The D gene is left open where the match is weak. Only part of the rows carry a size: once, few, many, or a class if the clone is expanded.

J: TRBJ2-7
D: -
size: -
V: TRBV27
length: 15
CDR3: CASSSRQESSYEQYF
DNA: TGTGCCAGCAGTTCCCGTCAGGAGAGCTCCTACGAGCAGTACTTC

J: TRBJ1-1
D: TRBD1
size: few
V: TRBV6-5
length: 16
CDR3: CASSYSTGAVNTEAFF
DNA: TGTGCCAGCAGTTACTCGACAGGGGCCGTGAACACTGAAGCTTTCTTT

J: TRBJ2-1
D: TRBD2
size: many
V: TRBV12-3/TRBV12-4
length: 15
CDR3: CASSKSGTSGNEQFF
DNA: TGTGCCAGCAGTAAGTCCGGGACTAGCGGCAATGAGCAGTTCTTC

J: TRBJ2-2
D: -
size: many
V: TRBV7-8
length: 14
CDR3: CASRRDTNTGELFF
DNA: TGTGCCAGCAGGCGGGATACGAACACCGGGGAGCTGTTTTTT

J: TRBJ2-3
D: -
size: -
V: TRBV7-9
length: 14
CDR3: CASSLGTSTNTQYF
DNA: TGTGCCAGCAGCTTGGGGACATCCACCAATACGCAGTATTTT

J: TRBJ1-6
D: -
size: -
V: TRBV10-3
length: 12
CDR3: CAISEENSPLHF
DNA: TGTGCCATCAGTGAAGAGAATTCACCCCTCCACTTT

J: TRBJ1-1
D: TRBD1
size: many
V: TRBV6-1
length: 13
CDR3: CASSRGRATEAFF
DNA: TGTGCCAGCAGCAGGGGGCGGGCCACTGAAGCTTTCTTT

J: TRBJ2-4
D: -
size: few
V: TRBV5-1
length: 13
CDR3: CASSLAGENIQYF
DNA: TGCGCCAGCAGCTTGGCTGGGGAAAACATTCAGTACTTC

J: TRBJ2-5
D: -
size: few
V: TRBV4-3
length: 17
CDR3: CASSHSTVPGPEETQYF
DNA: TGCGCCAGCAGCCATTCCACGGTGCCCGGACCGGAAGAGACCCAGTACTTC

J: TRBJ2-1
D: TRBD1
size: few
V: TRBV5-1
length: 16
CDR3: CASSLGSDRAYNEQFF
DNA: TGCGCCAGCAGCTTGGGCTCGGACAGGGCTTACAATGAGCAGTTCTTC

J: TRBJ2-7
D: TRBD1
size: many
V: TRBV28
length: 15
CDR3: CASLPRGQGAKEQYF
DNA: TGTGCCAGCCTGCCGAGAGGACAGGGGGCGAAAGAGCAGTACTTC

J: TRBJ2-3
D: -
size: -
V: TRBV15
length: 14
CDR3: CATSRGALTDTQYF
DNA: TGTGCCACCAGCAGAGGAGCCCTCACAGATACGCAGTATTTT

J: TRBJ2-2
D: TRBD1
size: -
V: TRBV7-2
length: 16
CDR3: CASRITGGWGTGELFF
DNA: TGTGCCAGCAGAATAACAGGGGGCTGGGGCACCGGGGAGCTGTTTTTT

J: TRBJ1-3
D: -
size: few
V: TRBV5-1
length: 15
CDR3: CASKLSGAPGNTIYF
DNA: TGCGCCAGCAAGCTGTCAGGGGCGCCAGGAAACACCATATATTTT

J: TRBJ2-4
D: -
size: -
V: TRBV10-3
length: 12
CDR3: CAISERYEPQYF
DNA: TGTGCCATCAGTGAGAGGTACGAACCCCAGTACTTC

J: TRBJ2-5
D: TRBD2
size: -
V: TRBV11-2
length: 14
CDR3: CASSPGGGWETQYF
DNA: TGTGCCAGCAGTCCCGGCGGGGGTTGGGAGACCCAGTACTTC

J: TRBJ2-1
D: -
size: few
V: TRBV29-1
length: 16
CDR3: CSVDAYGSVSYNEQFF
DNA: TGCAGCGTCGACGCCTATGGCAGCGTTTCCTACAATGAGCAGTTCTTC

J: TRBJ1-5
D: -
size: few
V: TRBV5-6
length: 15
CDR3: CASSLLALPDQPQHF
DNA: TGTGCCAGCAGCTTGCTTGCCCTACCGGATCAGCCCCAGCATTTT

J: TRBJ2-2
D: -
size: few
V: TRBV9
length: 17
CDR3: CASSVHPGPKNTGELFF
DNA: TGTGCCAGCAGCGTCCACCCGGGACCGAAGAACACCGGGGAGCTGTTTTTT

J: TRBJ2-5
D: -
size: many
V: TRBV5-1
length: 15
CDR3: CASCRRLALEETQYF
DNA: TGCGCCAGCTGTCGAAGGCTAGCGTTAGAAGAGACCCAGTACTTC

J: TRBJ2-3
D: TRBD2
size: -
V: TRBV11-1
length: 18
CDR3: CASSWTSGRSVVRDTQYF
DNA: TGTGCCAGCAGCTGGACTAGCGGGAGGTCCGTTGTGCGAGATACGCAGTATTTT

J: TRBJ2-1
D: TRBD2
size: many
V: TRBV3-1
length: 17
CDR3: CASSQEGERGAYNEQFF
DNA: TGTGCCAGCAGCCAAGAGGGTGAGCGGGGGGCTTACAATGAGCAGTTCTTC

J: TRBJ2-7
D: -
size: -
V: TRBV29-1
length: 13
CDR3: CSARTGQGNEQYF
DNA: TGCAGCGCCCGGACCGGTCAGGGGAACGAGCAGTACTTC

J: TRBJ1-1
D: TRBD1
size: -
V: TRBV5-1
length: 16
CDR3: CASSLATGGQNTEAFF
DNA: TGCGCCAGCAGCTTGGCGACAGGGGGCCAGAACACTGAAGCTTTCTTT

J: TRBJ2-7
D: -
size: -
V: TRBV11-2
length: 15
CDR3: CASSLDRPGSSEQYF
DNA: TGTGCCAGCAGCTTAGATAGGCCAGGGTCGTCCGAGCAGTACTTC

J: TRBJ1-5
D: -
size: many
V: TRBV5-6
length: 14
CDR3: CASSLGQTTGPQHF
DNA: TGTGCCAGCAGCTTGGGACAGACCACGGGGCCCCAGCATTTT

J: TRBJ1-5
D: TRBD1
size: -
V: TRBV20-1
length: 12
CDR3: CSAGQVNQPQHF
DNA: TGCAGTGCCGGACAGGTAAATCAGCCCCAGCATTTT

J: TRBJ2-3
D: -
size: -
V: TRBV4-3
length: 15
CDR3: CASSQDILGTDTQYF
DNA: TGCGCCAGCAGCCAAGATATTCTGGGCACAGATACGCAGTATTTT

J: TRBJ2-5
D: -
size: -
V: TRBV15
length: 15
CDR3: CATSRDRAAQETQYF
DNA: TGTGCCACCAGCAGAGATAGGGCGGCCCAAGAGACCCAGTACTTC

J: TRBJ2-1
D: -
size: -
V: TRBV7-3
length: 13
CDR3: CASSSKPDNEQFF
DNA: TGTGCCAGCAGCTCGAAACCGGACAATGAGCAGTTCTTC

J: TRBJ1-2
D: -
size: few
V: TRBV5-1
length: 14
CDR3: CASSLLQGGYGYTF
DNA: TGCGCCAGCAGCTTGTTACAGGGCGGCTATGGCTACACCTTC

J: TRBJ2-1
D: -
size: many
V: TRBV29-1
length: 12
CDR3: CSVSGGYNEQFF
DNA: TGCAGCGTTTCCGGGGGCTACAATGAGCAGTTCTTC

J: TRBJ2-5
D: TRBD2
size: few
V: TRBV7-2
length: 15
CDR3: CASTLFGGAGETQYF
DNA: TGTGCCAGCACCCTCTTCGGGGGGGCCGGGGAGACCCAGTACTTC

J: TRBJ2-3
D: -
size: -
V: TRBV10-3
length: 17
CDR3: CATRGRSQQILTDTQYF
DNA: TGTGCCACCAGGGGTAGGTCCCAACAGATCCTCACAGATACGCAGTATTTT

J: TRBJ1-2
D: -
size: few
V: TRBV9
length: 13
CDR3: CASSVGEGGGYTF
DNA: TGTGCCAGCAGCGTAGGAGAGGGGGGTGGCTACACCTTC

J: TRBJ2-3
D: -
size: -
V: TRBV27
length: 18
CDR3: CASSLWSPSLPGTDTQYF
DNA: TGTGCCAGCAGTTTATGGTCCCCTTCGCTGCCTGGCACAGATACGCAGTATTTT

J: TRBJ1-2
D: -
size: many
V: TRBV5-1
length: 13
CDR3: CASSQDWNYGYTF
DNA: TGCGCCAGCAGCCAGGACTGGAACTATGGCTACACCTTC

J: TRBJ1-6
D: -
size: few
V: TRBV12-3/TRBV12-4
length: 12
CDR3: CASSLPGSPLHF
DNA: TGTGCCAGCAGTCTGCCGGGGTCACCCCTCCACTTT

J: TRBJ2-3
D: TRBD2
size: few
V: TRBV28
length: 12
CDR3: CASRGTSGGEYF
DNA: TGTGCCAGCAGGGGGACTAGCGGGGGGGAGTATTTT

J: TRBJ1-1
D: TRBD1
size: -
V: TRBV5-1
length: 16
CDR3: CASSLGPPQGGTEAFF
DNA: TGCGCCAGCAGCTTGGGACCCCCCCAGGGGGGGACTGAAGCTTTCTTT

J: TRBJ2-7
D: -
size: -
V: TRBV4-3
length: 15
CDR3: CASSPEAGRMDEQYF
DNA: TGCGCCAGCAGCCCAGAGGCAGGGAGAATGGACGAGCAGTACTTC

J: TRBJ2-5
D: -
size: few
V: TRBV12-3/TRBV12-4
length: 16
CDR3: CASSLVPRGSGETQYF
DNA: TGTGCCAGCAGTTTAGTGCCCAGGGGCTCGGGAGAGACCCAGTACTTC

J: TRBJ2-5
D: -
size: -
V: TRBV11-2
length: 14
CDR3: CASSLAGPTETQYF
DNA: TGTGCCAGCAGCTTAGCGGGGCCTACAGAGACCCAGTACTTC

J: TRBJ2-1
D: -
size: -
V: TRBV20-1
length: 13
CDR3: CSARAGVHNEQFF
DNA: TGCAGTGCTAGGGCAGGGGTACACAATGAGCAGTTCTTC

J: TRBJ2-1
D: -
size: few
V: TRBV5-4
length: 11
CDR3: CATRTVGEQFF
DNA: TGTGCCACCAGGACAGTTGGGGAGCAGTTCTTC

J: TRBJ1-3
D: -
size: many
V: TRBV5-5
length: 15
CDR3: CASSLRLISGNTIYF
DNA: TGTGCCAGCAGCTTGCGTCTGATCTCTGGAAACACCATATATTTT

J: TRBJ2-2
D: -
size: -
V: TRBV7-3
length: 14
CDR3: CASSLMSGAGELFF
DNA: TGTGCCAGCAGCTTAATGTCCGGGGCCGGGGAGCTGTTTTTT

J: TRBJ2-7
D: TRBD1
size: few
V: TRBV7-2
length: 14
CDR3: CASSFRQGRAEQYF
DNA: TGTGCCAGCAGCTTCCGACAGGGACGGGCCGAGCAGTACTTC

J: TRBJ2-5
D: TRBD1
size: few
V: TRBV2
length: 15
CDR3: CASSRDRGGQETQYF
DNA: TGTGCCAGCAGCAGGGACAGGGGAGGCCAAGAGACCCAGTACTTC

J: TRBJ2-7
D: TRBD1
size: -
V: TRBV4-1
length: 15
CDR3: CASSQGTGEIYEQYF
DNA: TGCGCCAGCAGCCAAGGGACAGGAGAAATCTACGAGCAGTACTTC

J: TRBJ2-1
D: TRBD2
size: many
V: TRBV12-3/TRBV12-4
length: 16
CDR3: CASSDYTSGGAAEQFF
DNA: TGTGCCAGCAGTGATTACACTAGCGGGGGGGCCGCTGAGCAGTTCTTC

J: TRBJ2-7
D: -
size: many
V: TRBV28
length: 13
CDR3: CASSKGTTYEQYF
DNA: TGTGCCAGCAGCAAGGGGACAACCTACGAGCAGTACTTC

J: TRBJ1-2
D: -
size: few
V: TRBV6-2/TRBV6-3
length: 15
CDR3: CASSSYRQSNYGYTF
DNA: TGTGCCAGCAGTTCGTACCGACAGAGTAACTATGGCTACACCTTC

J: TRBJ1-1
D: TRBD1
size: many
V: TRBV29-1
length: 11
CDR3: CSGQGNTEAFF
DNA: TGCAGCGGACAGGGGAACACTGAAGCTTTCTTT

J: TRBJ2-3
D: TRBD2
size: few
V: TRBV7-9
length: 16
CDR3: CASSFRLAASTDTQYF
DNA: TGTGCCAGCAGCTTCCGACTAGCGGCTAGCACAGATACGCAGTATTTT

J: TRBJ1-2
D: -
size: few
V: TRBV28
length: 17
CDR3: CASSLTAWGPANYGYTF
DNA: TGTGCCAGCAGTTTAACCGCCTGGGGCCCGGCAAACTATGGCTACACCTTC

J: TRBJ2-5
D: TRBD1
size: few
V: TRBV12-3/TRBV12-4
length: 14
CDR3: CASSKGQVEETQYF
DNA: TGTGCCAGCAGCAAGGGACAGGTAGAAGAGACCCAGTACTTC